The rows below give T cell receptor beta chains drawn from one sample of a study of blood T cells in healthy people across ages. TCRdb reprocessed the 5' RACE reads with MiXCR, giving one entry per CDR3 protein. This table has 600,000 to 650,000 distinct CDR3 sequences, roughly 53% appearing once. Sequencing used blood. These receptors were taken from a man aged 55 to 70 in good health. Each CDR3 is given with its conserved first and last residue. The D gene is left open where the match is weak. The listing skips clone size in some rows; elsewhere it reads once, few, many or a size class.

>NA|TRBV10-3|TRBD1|TRBJ2-5
TGTGCCATCAGTGAGAGGACAGGACCGGTAGAGACCCAGTACTTC
CAISERTGPVETQYF
>few|TRBV20-1|NA|TRBJ2-7
TGCAGTGCTAGCATGGGGTCCTACGAGCAGTACTTC
CSASMGSYEQYF
>few|TRBV20-1|TRBD1|TRBJ1-2
TGCAGTGCCCGGGACAGGGGGCAGAGCTATGGCTACACCTTC
CSARDRGQSYGYTF
>NA|TRBV20-1|TRBD1|TRBJ2-4
TGCAGTGCTAGGGGACAGGGGGCAAACATTCAGTACTTC
CSARGQGANIQYF
>NA|TRBV7-9|NA|TRBJ1-4
TGTGCCAGCAGCTTATGGGCGACAGTCCGGCTGAGTGAAAAACTGTTTTTT
CASSLWATVRLSEKLFF
>few|TRBV9|NA|TRBJ2-5
TGTGCCAGCAGCGTAGGGGGCTCGGGAGAGACCCAGTACTTC
CASSVGGSGETQYF
>once|TRBV11-2|NA|TRBJ2-1
TGTGCCAGCAAACCTATGCCCGGGTCGCATGAGCAGTTCTTC
CASKPMPGSHEQFF
>once|TRBV10-1|NA|TRBJ2-5
TGCGCCAGCAGCCCCGGACGACTCCAAGGGACCCAGTACTTC
CASSPGRLQGTQYF
>NA|TRBV6-2/TRBV6-3|TRBD2|TRBJ2-1
TGTGCCAGCAGTTACGGGATAGCGGGGGGGCTTTCCTACAATGAGCAGTTCTTC
CASSYGIAGGLSYNEQFF
>NA|TRBV7-7|NA|TRBJ2-5
TGTGCCAGCAGTCCAGAAAACAGGGTCGAGACCCAGTACTTC
CASSPENRVETQYF
>NA|TRBV5-5|NA|TRBJ1-2
TGTGCCAGCAGCTCGACTGCAGGGAGTTATGGCTACACCTTC
CASSSTAGSYGYTF
>NA|TRBV25-1|NA|TRBJ1-6
TGTGCCAGCAGTGAAATTGGTGGCTCCTATAATTCACCCCTCCACTTT
CASSEIGGSYNSPLHF
>once|TRBV6-1|NA|TRBJ2-3
TGTGCCAGCAGCCCCAGACCCGGCCGGGCAGATACGCAGTATTTT
CASSPRPGRADTQYF
>NA|TRBV7-8|NA|TRBJ2-1
TGTGCCAGCAGCTTTGCGCTTAATGAGCAGTTCTTC
CASSFALNEQFF
>NA|TRBV27|NA|TRBJ1-6
TGTGCCAGCAGTTACCACAGGGAGGTTGATTCACCCCTCCACTTT
CASSYHREVDSPLHF
>NA|TRBV5-1|TRBD1|TRBJ2-7
TGCGCCAGCAGCAGGGGACAGCACGAGCAGTACTTC
CASSRGQHEQYF
>NA|TRBV6-6|NA|TRBJ2-1
TGTGCCAGCAGTTACTCCCGAGGTCGCACGGATGAGCAGTTCTTC
CASSYSRGRTDEQFF
>NA|TRBV9|NA|TRBJ1-2
TGTGCCAGCATAAAGGGAGGACAGCAAGCGGGCGGCTACACCTTC
CASIKGGQQAGGYTF
>few|TRBV10-3|TRBD1|TRBJ2-5
TGTGCCATCACCCGGGACAGACAAGAGACCCAGTACTTC
CAITRDRQETQYF
>once|TRBV3-1|TRBD2|TRBJ2-7
TGTGCCAGCAGCCCCTCAGTAGCGGGAGCCTACGAGCAGTACTTC
CASSPSVAGAYEQYF
>once|TRBV9|TRBD1|TRBJ2-1
TGTGCCATCTCGCGGAAGAGGACAGGGTTCCTCTATGAGCAGTTCTTC
CAISRKRTGFLYEQFF
>NA|TRBV3-1|TRBD1|TRBJ1-2
TGTGCCAGCAGCGCTCCCGGGACAGAGGGAGGCTACACCTTC
CASSAPGTEGGYTF
>NA|TRBV2|NA|TRBJ2-3
TGTGCCAGCAGTGACAGGGCTAAGGAAACAGATACGCAGTATTTT
CASSDRAKETDTQYF
>NA|TRBV6-1|NA|TRBJ1-2
TGTGCCAGCAGATCCGACGGGGCAGGGCCTCTTGGCTACACCTTC
CASRSDGAGPLGYTF
>NA|TRBV6-1|NA|TRBJ1-2
TGTGCCAGCAGTGTCCCCCGGGGGGGCACAGGCTACACCTTC
CASSVPRGGTGYTF
>NA|TRBV5-1|NA|TRBJ2-3
TGCGCCAGCAGCTTTTCCCGGGTCCGAGATACAGATACGCAGTATTTT
CASSFSRVRDTDTQYF
>NA|TRBV7-7|NA|TRBJ2-5
TGTGCCAGCAGCTCAGGAAATCGCCAACCCCAAGAGACCCAGTACTTC
CASSSGNRQPQETQYF
>NA|TRBV2|NA|TRBJ1-6
TGTGCCAGCAGTGAAGATTGGCAGAATAATTCACCCCTCCACTTT
CASSEDWQNNSPLHF
>NA|TRBV5-6|NA|TRBJ2-5
TGTGCCAGCAGCCCGAGACAGGCTCCTTGGCGGCTGGGGGCCCAAGAGACCCAGTACTTC
CASSPRQAPWRLGAQETQYF
>NA|TRBV25-1|NA|TRBJ2-5
TGTGCCAGCAGTGAAATTGCAGGGCGTGAGACCCAGTACTTC
CASSEIAGRETQYF
>NA|TRBV7-6|TRBD1|TRBJ2-3
TGTGCCAGCAGCTTAGCGCTGGGACAGCGTACGCAGTATTTT
CASSLALGQRTQYF
>once|TRBV4-1|NA|TRBJ1-5
TGCGCCAGCAGCCAAGTCTCCAATCAGCCCCAGCATTTT
CASSQVSNQPQHF
>NA|TRBV4-1|TRBD1|TRBJ2-5
TGCGCCAGCAGCCAAGGGGGGACAGGGGTTGAGACCCAGTACTTC
CASSQGGTGVETQYF
>NA|TRBV29-1|TRBD1|TRBJ1-2
TGCAGCGTTGGGGGGAACAGGGGACCTGATGGCTACACCTTC
CSVGGNRGPDGYTF
>NA|TRBV7-2|NA|TRBJ1-2
TGTGCCAGCAGCCGGTGGGGGTACTATGGCTACACCTTC
CASSRWGYYGYTF
>many|TRBV20-1|NA|TRBJ1-2
TGCAGTGCTAGGGACCCGGAGAACTATGGCTACACCTTC
CSARDPENYGYTF
>NA|TRBV20-1|TRBD2|TRBJ2-3
TGCAGTGCTAGTCTAGCGGGGCGCACAGATACGCAGTATTTT
CSASLAGRTDTQYF
>NA|TRBV6-6|TRBD1|TRBJ1-4
TGTGCCAGCAGCAAAGACAGGGACAATGAAAAACTGTTTTTT
CASSKDRDNEKLFF
>few|TRBV5-1|NA|TRBJ2-5
TGCGCCAGCAGCTTACGGGGCGTGGAGACCCAGTACTTC
CASSLRGVETQYF
>NA|TRBV7-9|NA|TRBJ2-1
TGTGCCAGCAGCCCCAGGACAGACAGCAGGAATGAGCAGTTCTTC
CASSPRTDSRNEQFF
>NA|TRBV7-2|TRBD2|TRBJ2-1
TGTGCCAGCAAGAACGGGGGGGCGGGCTACAATGAGCAGTTCTTC
CASKNGGAGYNEQFF
>few|TRBV10-3|NA|TRBJ1-6
TGTGCCATCAGTGACCGAGGGAGGGGTAGTAGCTCACCCCTCCACTTT
CAISDRGRGSSSPLHF
>NA|TRBV29-1|NA|TRBJ2-7
TGCAGCGTTTTCGAGGGGCTCGAGCAGTACTTC
CSVFEGLEQYF
>few|TRBV10-3|NA|TRBJ2-5
TGTGCCATCAGTGAGTCCAAGATCCAAGAGACCCAGTACTTC
CAISESKIQETQYF
>NA|TRBV6-5|NA|TRBJ1-6
TGTGCCAGCCGTTACCGGGACGGCTATAATTCACCCCTCCACTTT
CASRYRDGYNSPLHF
>NA|TRBV29-1|NA|TRBJ2-1
TGCAGCGTAGCCCGGGCAGATCTACAAGGGGATGAGCAGTTCTTC
CSVARADLQGDEQFF
>NA|TRBV2|NA|TRBJ2-5
TGTGCCAGCAGTGAATGGTCAGCAGTACAAGAGACCCAGTACTTC
CASSEWSAVQETQYF
>NA|TRBV6-1|NA|TRBJ2-7
TGTGCCAGCAGGTGGTCAGGGAACTACGAGCAGTACTTC
CASRWSGNYEQYF
>once|TRBV7-8|NA|TRBJ2-5
TGTGCCAGCAGCATTAGACAGTGGGGGACCCAGTACTTC
CASSIRQWGTQYF